These 10 T cell receptor beta chains came from one sample sequenced in a study of metastatic and nonmetastatic thyroid tumors. Treatment of any kind had been given to no patient before thyroid surgery. Through MiXCR, TCRdb re-clonotyped the PCR reads. The sample records approximately 44,000 clones, 28% being singletons. What was sequenced was blood. These receptor sequences come from a male donor with papillary thyroid cancer or a benign thyroid nodule (not recorded which). Some clones in this sample may be carry-over from other donors' samples.

This clone came up a few times. The gene calls are TRBV20-1 and TRBJ2-7; D gene unclear. This CDR3 spans 14 amino acids. V lost 3 bases, J lost 6 bases, and 18 bases lay in between. CDR1 and CDR2 from the germline V gene are DFQATT and SNEGSKA (reference sequence). CDR3 protein: CSASSGPYSVEQYF. The CDR3 nucleotides are TGCAGTGCTAGCTCCGGACCTTACTCGGTCGAGCAGTACTTC.

This clone has a count of ten or more. The chain has TRBV11-2 and TRBJ2-1; D not certain. The germline V gene encodes CDR1 SGHAT and CDR2 FQNNGV. V shed 1 base and J shed 9 bases, with 4 bases lying between them. The CDR3 has 11 residues. CDR3 nucleotides: TGTGCCAGCAGCTTAGGGGGTGAGCAGTTCTTC. This translates into CASSLGGEQFF.

This clone has a handful of counts. A much larger clone sits a single nucleotide away, making a read error possible. CDR3 sequence: CSVLASPPDTQYF. The DNA of the CDR3 is TGCAGCGTCCTTGCCTCCCCCCCAGATACGCAGTATTTT. This chain connects TRBV29-1 to TRBJ2-3, with D unclear. Germline V gene lookup returns CDR1 SQVTM and CDR2 ANQGSEA. The CDR3 extends over 13 amino acids. V lost 6 bases to trimming and J lost 4 bases, with 14 bases between them.

This clone turned up a few times. V is TRBV6-1 and J is TRBJ2-1; 13 bases line up with TRBD2. The CDR3 spans 15 residues. Germline V gives CDR1 MNHNS, CDR2 SASEGT. With 8 bases clipped from V and 8 bases from J, the junction kept 9 bases outside the gene matches. In DNA, the CDR3 is TGTGCCAGCCACCAGACTAGCGGGAGGAGGTATGAGCAGTTCTTC. It codes for CASHQTSGRRYEQFF.

This clone appeared many times. The V call is TRBV27, the J call TRBJ2-5, with 13 bases lining up with TRBD2. This CDR3 region has 14 residues. Trimming cost V 10 bases and J 3 bases; bases outside gene matches: 5. Germline CDR1 is MNHEY and CDR2 is SMNVEV (reference sequence). The DNA of the CDR3 is TGTGCCACAAAAGGACTAGCGGGGGAAGAGACCCAGTACTTC. This translates into CATKGLAGEETQYF.

This clone came up many times. A read error may explain this, as a much larger clone is one base away. The chain carries TRBV11-2 and TRBJ2-7; perhaps TRBD1 as D (6 bases). The CDR3 runs 15 residues. Germline CDR1 and CDR2: SGHAT and FQNNGV. Trimming cost V 1 base and J 4 bases, with 14 bases left between them. The CDR3 sequence: CASSLGPGDWYEQYF. The CDR3 DNA follows: TGTGCCAGCAGCTTAGGGCCAGGGGATTGGTACGAGCAGTACTTC.

This clone was seen many times. The J gene is TRBJ2-7, the V gene TRBV29-1; maybe TRBD2 (5 bases). This CDR3 region has 11 residues. Germline V gene data show CDR1 as SQVTM and CDR2 as ANQGSEA. The V end was cut by 4 bases, the J end by 6 bases, with 10 bases between. This CDR3 reads CSVVVRGEQYF. The CDR3 nucleotides read TGCAGCGTTGTCGTCCGGGGCGAGCAGTACTTC.

This clone was recorded at least ten times. V usage is TRBV6-6 and J usage is TRBJ1-5; TRBD1 matches 10 bases. CDR1 is MNHNY and CDR2 is SVGAGI in the germline V gene (reference sequence). The trim removed 0 bases at V and 2 bases at J, leaving 1 base unmatched. The CDR3 covers 16 residues. Here the CDR3 DNA reads TGTGCCAGCAGTTACTCCGGGACAGGGGGCAATCAGCCCCAGCATTTT. This gives the protein CASSYSGTGGNQPQHF.

In its sample, this clone was seen a few times. The CDR3 does not close with the conserved phenylalanine or tryptophan, likely indicating a read error. V is TRBV12-3 or TRBV12-4 and J is TRBJ2-2, with 8 bases matching TRBD2. This CDR3 has 13 residues. The CDR3 reads CASNGLTGGALFS. DNA of the CDR3: TGTGCCAGCAACGGACTAACGGGGGGGGCGCTGTTTTCT.

This clone was seen many times. This chain joins TRBV28 and TRBJ2-3; D is undetermined. Trimming shortened V by 1 base and J by 4 bases, and 12 bases separated the two germline ends. CDR1 and CDR2 (germline): MDHEN, SYDVKM. This CDR3 has 15 residues. CDR3 bases: TGTGCCAGCAGTTTATCGCTATACCACGCAGATACGCAGTATTTT. Protein: CASSLSLYHADTQYF.